A single sample gave rise to the 19 T cell receptor beta chains below, sequenced in a study of blood T cell repertoires in COVID-19. This table comes from immunoSEQ multiplex PCR, and its TCRdb copy is limited to in-frame clones, with some not included. This sample yields 100,000 to 120,000 clones, of which 85% are seen a single time; about 3.4% belongs to the top ten. The sequencing input was peripheral blood. These receptors were taken from a man between 35 and 55 years old with acute or convalescent COVID-19.

The chain carries TRBV24-1 and TRBJ2-7, with TRBD1 matching 9 bases. The germline V gene encodes CDR1 KGHDR and CDR2 SFDVKD. The CDR3 length is 16 residues. Trimming took 4 bases from V and 4 from J; bases not matched to a gene: 10. CDR3 coding DNA: TGTGCCACCAGTGACTCTAACCGGGACAGGGTGTACGAGCAGTACTTC. Its protein is CATSDSNRDRVYEQYF.

The chain links TRBV14 to TRBJ2-7; TRBD1 might be the D (6 bases). V lost 6 bases and J 4 bases, leaving 7 bases between the germline ends. From germline, CDR1 is SGHDN and CDR2 FVKESK. The CDR3 totals 11 residues. The CDR3 loop is CASSTGYEQYF. Written as DNA, the CDR3 is TGTGCCAGCAGTACAGGGTACGAGCAGTACTTC.

This chain links TRBV6-6 with TRBJ2-1; TRBD1 agrees at 10 bases. Germline V gives CDR1 MNHNY, CDR2 SVGAGI (reference sequence). The CDR3 totals 15 residues. Trimming at V came to 5 bases and at J to 4 bases, leaving 5 bases not matched to a gene. CDR3: CASSLPGQGYNEQFF. The CDR3 DNA reads TGTGCCAGCAGTCTCCCGGGACAGGGGTACAATGAGCAGTTCTTC.

CDR3 sequence: CASSQLAGVGNEQFF. The CDR3 DNA sequence: TGTGCCAGCAGCCAACTAGCGGGGGTTGGGAATGAGCAGTTCTTC. The rearrangement uses TRBV3-1 (or the pseudogene TRBV3-2) and TRBJ2-1, with TRBD2 identical over 10 bases. This CDR3 is 15 amino acids long. Germline V gives CDR1 LGHDT, CDR2 YNNKEL (reference sequence). Trimming at V came to 2 bases and at J to 7 bases, leaving 5 bases not matched to a gene.

The DNA of the CDR3 is TGTGCCAGCAGTCCGCCCCCGACTAGCGGGGGGCCCACAGATACGCAGTATTTT. It codes for CASSPPPTSGGPTDTQYF. The rearrangement links TRBV27 to TRBJ2-3; 13 bases agree with TRBD2. The CDR3 has 18 residues. Germline V gene sequence: CDR1 MNHEY, CDR2 SMNVEV (reference sequence). V shed 5 bases and J 2 bases; nucleotides not matched to a gene: 10.

The gene calls are TRBV18 and TRBJ2-4; D unresolved. The CDR3 contains 14 residues. Trimming removed 4 bases at V and 0 bases at J, with 7 bases between. Per germline, CDR1 KGHSH and CDR2 LQKENI. CDR3 sequence: CASSLPEAKNIQYF. The CDR3 DNA reads as TGTGCCAGCTCACTCCCAGAAGCCAAAAACATTCAGTACTTC.

The chain employs TRBV2 and TRBJ2-1, with 8 bases matching TRBD1. The V and J ends lost 8 bases and 9 bases, in that order; junction bases with no gene match: 3. Germline-derived CDR1 and CDR2 are SNHLY and FYNNEI. This CDR3 spans 11 amino acids. CDR3 region: CASQQGGEQFF. The DNA of the CDR3 is TGTGCCAGCCAACAGGGGGGTGAGCAGTTCTTC.

The chain carries TRBV24-1 and TRBJ2-5, with 8 bases lining up with TRBD1. After removal of 6 bases from V and 1 base from J, the junction contained 6 bases not matched to a gene. Germline V CDR1 and CDR2: KGHDR, SFDVKD. This CDR3 contains 15 residues. CDR3 nucleotides: TGTGCCACCAGTAACTCGGACAGGGCCCAAGAGACCCAGTACTTC. It codes for CATSNSDRAQETQYF.

The rearrangement joins TRBV5-4 to TRBJ2-3; 9 bases are a match to TRBD2. There are 16 residues in the CDR3. V shed 3 bases, J shed 4 bases, and the junction held 9 bases outside the gene matches. The germline gives CDR1 SGHNT, CDR2 YYREEE (reference sequence). CDR3 sequence: CASSSLGGGGADTQYF. The CDR3 coding sequence is TGTGCCAGCAGCTCCCTTGGGGGCGGGGGGGCAGATACGCAGTATTTT.

V usage is TRBV15 and J usage is TRBJ2-7, with D perhaps matching TRBD1 (6 bases). Per germline, CDR1 LNHNV and CDR2 YYDKDF (reference sequence). V lost 0 bases and J 4 bases, leaving 25 bases between the germline ends. The CDR3 length is 19 residues. CDR3 in amino acids: CATSRDRGAGAFKGYEQYF. The CDR3 DNA reads TGTGCCACCAGCAGAGATCGAGGAGCAGGGGCCTTCAAGGGTTACGAGCAGTACTTC.

This chain links TRBV4-1 with TRBJ2-3; D possibly corresponds to TRBD2 (5 bases). The CDR3 is made up of 15 amino acids. Germline CDR1 MGHRA, CDR2 YSYEKL. V gave up 4 bases and J gave up 2 bases, with 13 bases separating them. The CDR3 region has the DNA TGCGCCAGCAGCCCTGATCCCGGGGTCACAGATACGCAGTATTTT. Protein sequence: CASSPDPGVTDTQYF.

This clone was counted only a few times. The rearrangement links TRBV6-4 to TRBJ1-6, with 9 bases aligning to TRBD1. The CDR3 runs to 16 residues. V shed 6 bases and J 1 base; nucleotides not matched to a gene: 4. In germline, CDR1 is MRHNA, CDR2 SNTAGT. CDR3 amino acids: CASSPGTGSYNSPLHF. CDR3 DNA: TGTGCCAGCAGCCCCGGGACAGGGTCCTATAATTCACCCCTCCACTTT.

CDR3 residues: CASSLLGQGKRNEQFF. CDR3 bases: TGTGCCAGCAGTCTCCTAGGACAGGGGAAACGGAATGAGCAGTTCTTC. The genes are TRBV27 and TRBJ2-1; 9 nucleotides match TRBD1. V shed 5 bases, J shed 7 bases, and the junction held 12 bases outside the gene matches. Per germline, CDR1 MNHEY and CDR2 SMNVEV (reference sequence). The CDR3 totals 16 residues.

This clone has only a few counts. The chain recombines TRBV20-1 with TRBJ2-1; maybe TRBD2 (6 bases). Germline V CDR1 and CDR2: DFQATT, SNEGSKA (reference sequence). Trimming stripped 3 bases from V and 6 bases from J, with 21 bases between. The CDR3 is 16 residues long. CDR3 nucleotide sequence: TGCAGTGCTAGTCGCCGGGACTTGAGGTTTTCCAATGAGCAGTTCTTC. Translating gives CSASRRDLRFSNEQFF.

This rearrangement joins TRBV6-2 or TRBV6-3 to TRBJ2-1; 9 bases match TRBD2. The trim removed 6 bases at V and 4 bases at J, leaving 7 bases unmatched. The CDR3 length is 15 residues. Germline-derived CDR1 and CDR2 are MNHEY and SVGEGT. The CDR3 DNA follows: TGTGCCAGCAGCAGGGTAGCGGGGGCATACAATGAGCAGTTCTTC. The encoded protein is CASSRVAGAYNEQFF.

The chain employs TRBV7-3 and TRBJ1-1; D gene uncertain. This CDR3 has 13 amino acids. Trimming took off 4 bases at V and 0 bases at J, with 6 bases between the two ends. In germline, CDR1 is SGHTA, CDR2 FQGTGA. CDR3 region: CASSSTVNTEAFF. The CDR3 DNA follows: TGTGCCAGCAGCTCCACAGTGAACACTGAAGCTTTCTTT.

The chain is built from TRBV6-2 or TRBV6-3 and TRBJ1-2, with D possibly TRBD1 on 5 matching bases. The CDR3 runs 14 residues. Trimming removed 1 base at V and 4 bases at J, with 10 bases between. The germline CDR1 and CDR2 sequences are MNHEY and SVGEGT. For the CDR3, the DNA is TGTGCCAGCAGTTACTGGCAGGGAGGCTATGGCTACACCTTC. This gives the protein CASSYWQGGYGYTF.

This clone was seen a handful of times. The chain employs TRBV7-9 and TRBJ2-5; tentatively, D is TRBD1 (6 bases). V was clipped by 4 bases and J by 2 bases, with 20 bases between them. The CDR3 covers 17 residues. Germline V lookup: CDR1 SEHNR, CDR2 FQNEAQ (reference sequence). The CDR3 reads CASSSNRDRQIQETQYF. The CDR3 region has the DNA TGTGCCAGCAGCTCGAATAGAGACAGGCAAATACAAGAGACCCAGTACTTC.

The rearrangement joins TRBV10-3 to TRBJ2-5; 11 positions match TRBD2. The CDR3 runs 15 residues. Germline V gene data show CDR1 as ENHRY and CDR2 as SYGVKD. V shed 4 bases and J 2 bases; nucleotides not matched to a gene: 3. The CDR3 region has the DNA TGTGCCATCAGTGGGGGACTAGCGGAACAAGAGACCCAGTACTTC. Its translation is CAISGGLAEQETQYF.